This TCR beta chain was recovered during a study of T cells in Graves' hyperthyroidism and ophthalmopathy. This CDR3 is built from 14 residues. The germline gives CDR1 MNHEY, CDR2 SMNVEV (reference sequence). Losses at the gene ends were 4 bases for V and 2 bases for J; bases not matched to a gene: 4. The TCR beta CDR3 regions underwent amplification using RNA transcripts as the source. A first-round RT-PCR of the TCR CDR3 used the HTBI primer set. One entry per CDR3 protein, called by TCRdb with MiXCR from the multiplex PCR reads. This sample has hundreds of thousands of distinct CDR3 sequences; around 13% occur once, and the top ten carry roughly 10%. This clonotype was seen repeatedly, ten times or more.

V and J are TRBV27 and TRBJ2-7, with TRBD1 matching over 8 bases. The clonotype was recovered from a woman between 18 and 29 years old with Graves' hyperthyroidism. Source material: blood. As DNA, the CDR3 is TGTGCCAGCAGTTGGGGGACAGGAGCCTACGAGCAGTACTTC. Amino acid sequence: CASSWGTGAYEQYF.